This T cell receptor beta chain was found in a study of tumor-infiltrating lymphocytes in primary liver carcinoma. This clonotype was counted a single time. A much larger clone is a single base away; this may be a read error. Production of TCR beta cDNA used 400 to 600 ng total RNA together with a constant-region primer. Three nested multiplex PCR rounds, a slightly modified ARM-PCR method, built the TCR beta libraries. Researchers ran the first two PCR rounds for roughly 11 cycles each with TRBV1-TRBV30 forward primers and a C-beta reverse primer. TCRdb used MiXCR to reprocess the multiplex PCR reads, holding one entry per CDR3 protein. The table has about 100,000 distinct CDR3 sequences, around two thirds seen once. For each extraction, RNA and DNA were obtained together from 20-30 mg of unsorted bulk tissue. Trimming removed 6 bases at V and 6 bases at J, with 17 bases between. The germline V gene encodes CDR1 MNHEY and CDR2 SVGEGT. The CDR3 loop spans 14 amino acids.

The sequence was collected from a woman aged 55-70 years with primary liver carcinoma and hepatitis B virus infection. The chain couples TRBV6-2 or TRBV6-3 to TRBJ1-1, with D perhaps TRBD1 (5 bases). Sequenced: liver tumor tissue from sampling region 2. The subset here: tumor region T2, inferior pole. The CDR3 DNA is TGTGCCAGCAGGTCTTGGATAGGGACCGCTGAAGCTTTCTTT. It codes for CASRSWIGTAEAFF.